The subject of this entry is one TCR beta chain. Its antigen is unknown. The record originates from a study of T cell responses to AZD1222 COVID-19 vaccine. Notes on the study in general: Without day 14 samples, only post-peak T cell repertoires were studied. Researchers report vaccine-associated CD4 TCRs spanning spike, with dominance at 160-218 and 743-854. Spike-specific TCR breadth and depth went up after people got two AZD1222 doses. Donors skewed white British and female; clonal diversity was possibly underestimated.

V lost 4 bases and J 5 bases, leaving 9 bases between the germline ends. Germline values: CDR1 SGHDT, CDR2 YYEEEE. The CDR3 spans 13 residues. Data came from immunoSEQ multiplex PCR; TCRdb stores just in-frame clones and leaves some out. Altogether roughly 85,000 clones are present, approximately 88% being singletons, with the ten largest covering around 5.1%. The chain uses TRBV5-6 and TRBJ2-2; D call uncertain. This TCR was sampled from an adult in good health. The source material was peripheral blood, sampled on day 0 of MenACWY control vaccination. The CDR3 nucleotides are TGTGCCAGCAGCCCTCGGTGGACCGGGGAGCTGTTTTTT. Protein: CASSPRWTGELFF.